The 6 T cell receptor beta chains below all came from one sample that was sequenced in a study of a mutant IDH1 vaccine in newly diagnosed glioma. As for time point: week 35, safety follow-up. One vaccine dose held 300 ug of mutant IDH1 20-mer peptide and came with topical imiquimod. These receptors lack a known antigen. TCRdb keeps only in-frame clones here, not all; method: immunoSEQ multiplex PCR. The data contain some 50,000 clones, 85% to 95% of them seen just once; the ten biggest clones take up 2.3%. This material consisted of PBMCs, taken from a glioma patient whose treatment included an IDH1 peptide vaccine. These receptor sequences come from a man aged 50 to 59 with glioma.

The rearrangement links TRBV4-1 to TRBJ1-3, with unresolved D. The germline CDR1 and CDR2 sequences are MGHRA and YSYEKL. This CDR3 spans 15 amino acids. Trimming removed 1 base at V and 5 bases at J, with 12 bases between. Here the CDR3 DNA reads TGCGCCAGCAGCCAAGGCCTCGTGGGGAGAAACACCATATATTTT. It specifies CASSQGLVGRNTIYF.

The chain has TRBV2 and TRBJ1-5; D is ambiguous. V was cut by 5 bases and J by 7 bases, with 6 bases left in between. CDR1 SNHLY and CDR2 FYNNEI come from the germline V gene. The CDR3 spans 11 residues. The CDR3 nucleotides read TGTGCCAGCAGTTATGACCAGCCCCAGCATTTT. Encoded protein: CASSYDQPQHF.

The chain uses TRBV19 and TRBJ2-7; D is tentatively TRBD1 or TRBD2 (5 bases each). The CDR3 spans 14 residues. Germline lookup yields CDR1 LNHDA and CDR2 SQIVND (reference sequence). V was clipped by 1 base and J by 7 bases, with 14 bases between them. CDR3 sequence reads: CASSIGGVGPEQYF. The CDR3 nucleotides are TGTGCCAGTAGTATAGGAGGGGTGGGCCCGGAGCAGTACTTC.

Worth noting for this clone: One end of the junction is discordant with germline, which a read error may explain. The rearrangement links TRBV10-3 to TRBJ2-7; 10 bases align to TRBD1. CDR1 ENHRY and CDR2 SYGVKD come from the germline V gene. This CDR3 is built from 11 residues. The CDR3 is CAISEGTGANF. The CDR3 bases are TGTGCCATCAGCGAGGGGACAGGGGCCAACTTC.

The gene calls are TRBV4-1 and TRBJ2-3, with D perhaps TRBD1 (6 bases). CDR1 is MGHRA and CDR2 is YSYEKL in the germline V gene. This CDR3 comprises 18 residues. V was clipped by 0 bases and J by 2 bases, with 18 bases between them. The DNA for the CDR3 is TGCGCCAGCAGCCAAGATTTAACAGGGTGGGGGTTCACAGATACGCAGTATTTT. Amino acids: CASSQDLTGWGFTDTQYF.

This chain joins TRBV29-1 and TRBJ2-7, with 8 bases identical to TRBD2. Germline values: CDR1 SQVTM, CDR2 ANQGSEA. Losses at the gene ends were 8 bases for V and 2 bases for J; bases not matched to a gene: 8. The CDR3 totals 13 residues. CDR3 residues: CSIKRGPTYEQYF. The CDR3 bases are TGCAGCATCAAGCGGGGGCCGACCTACGAGCAGTACTTC.